These T cell receptor beta chains were read from a single sample in a study of OX40 agonist ivuxolimab in advanced cancers. The repertoire was sequenced with immunoSEQ multiplex PCR; TCRdb's copy has only in-frame clones and lacks some. The table shows about 71,000 clones, with about 81% occurring only once. This specimen was CD4+ or CD8+ T cells sorted from blood, taken in a trial of the OX40 agonist ivuxolimab. All receptors derive from an adult with an advanced solid tumor such as melanoma, head and neck, liver or kidney cancer. The CDR3 runs from the conserved cysteine through the conserved F or W. A D gene is named only where the DNA matches it firmly. Size values are once, few and many counts, or a class for expanded clones, and some rows have none.

v_call	clone_size	j_call	d_call	cdr3_nt	cdr3_aa
TRBV5-4	-	TRBJ2-7	TRBD2	TGTGCCAGCAGCTTCAGCGGGGGGGCCTTCGAGCAGTACTTC	CASSFSGGAFEQYF
TRBV2	-	TRBJ1-1	-	TGTGCCAGCAGCCAAATAGGGGAACGCCCCCCGATGATCTTT	CASSQIGERPPMIF
TRBV7-2	-	TRBJ1-1	TRBD1	TGTGCCAGCAGCCCTCAGACAGGGGCCACTGAAGCTTTCTTT	CASSPQTGATEAFF
TRBV29-1	-	TRBJ2-2	TRBD1	TGCAGCGTGAAGATGACAGGGGGCGGCTCCGGGGAGCTGTTTTTT	CSVKMTGGGSGELFF
TRBV6-5	few	TRBJ2-5	TRBD2	TGTGCCAGCAAATTTGCGGGGGGGGGAGAGACCCAGTACTTC	CASKFAGGGETQYF
TRBV19	-	TRBJ2-7	TRBD1	TGTGCCAGTAGTATCCGGGACAGAGGTAACTACGAGCAGTACTTC	CASSIRDRGNYEQYF
TRBV4-2	few	TRBJ1-2	-	TGTGCCAGCAGCCGAGACTATGGCTACACCTTC	CASSRDYGYTF
TRBV5-1	-	TRBJ2-3	-	TGCGCCAGCAGCAACCAGGGTGCAGATACGCAGTATTTT	CASSNQGADTQYF
TRBV10-1	-	TRBJ1-3	-	TGCGCCAGCAACGGGGAGATCGGAAACACCATATATTTT	CASNGEIGNTIYF
TRBV19	-	TRBJ1-1	-	TGTGCCAGTAGTCTAGACACTCGGACCACTGAAGCTTTCTTT	CASSLDTRTTEAFF
TRBV5-1	many	TRBJ2-1	-	TGCGCCAGCAGCTTAGACCCCCTTGGGAATGAGCAGTTCTTC	CASSLDPLGNEQFF
TRBV7-6	-	TRBJ2-3	-	TGTGCCAGCAGCCCAGGTCTGCGGGGCACAGATACGCAGTATTTT	CASSPGLRGTDTQYF
TRBV15	-	TRBJ2-1	-	TGTGCCACCAGCTACAGCAGCTCCTACAATGAGCAGTTCTTC	CATSYSSSYNEQFF
TRBV4-1	once	TRBJ2-1	-	TGCGCCAGCAGCCAAGAACGTGGGCTACTCACCTACAATGAGCAGTTCTTC	CASSQERGLLTYNEQFF
TRBV5-1	-	TRBJ2-3	TRBD1	TGCGCCAGCAGCTTGGGGAGACAGGGTTCGGCAGATACGCAGTATTTT	CASSLGRQGSADTQYF
TRBV5-1	-	TRBJ1-1	-	TGCGCCAGCAGCTTGCTAGGACCCTACACTGAAGCTTTCTTT	CASSLLGPYTEAFF
TRBV6-6	-	TRBJ1-2	TRBD1	TGTGCCAGCAGCCCTACCGGGACAGGGCTCCATGGCTACACCTTC	CASSPTGTGLHGYTF
TRBV7-3	-	TRBJ2-3	-	TGTGCCAGCAGCTTATCCTCTGGGGTCCCAGATACGCAGTATTTT	CASSLSSGVPDTQYF
TRBV14	-	TRBJ2-1	TRBD2	TGTGCCAGCAGCCAAGGGACTAGCTCCTACAATGAGCAGTTCTTC	CASSQGTSSYNEQFF
TRBV6-5	-	TRBJ2-7	TRBD1	TGTGCCAGCAGTCGACCACCGACAGGGCCCTACGAGCAGTACTTC	CASSRPPTGPYEQYF
TRBV2	-	TRBJ2-7	TRBD1	TGTGCCAGCAGCGCAAAGGGACAGGGGGCATGGGACGAGCAGTACTTC	CASSAKGQGAWDEQYF
TRBV11-1	-	TRBJ1-3	-	TGTGCCAGCAGCGTTTTCTCTGGAAACACCATATATTTT	CASSVFSGNTIYF
TRBV5-1	-	TRBJ1-2	TRBD1	TGCGCCAGCAGCTCGGGACAGGGCTATGGCTACACCTTC	CASSSGQGYGYTF
TRBV5-4	-	TRBJ2-1	TRBD1	TGTGCCAGCATAGGGACAGGGATGAATGAGCAGTTCTTC	CASIGTGMNEQFF
TRBV9	-	TRBJ2-5	-	TGTGCCAGCAGCGCCTATCCTGGGACCCTCCAAGAGACCCAGTACTTC	CASSAYPGTLQETQYF
TRBV6-5	-	TRBJ2-5	TRBD2	TGTGCCAGCAGCCCAGCCGGGAGCGGGGGAAAGACCCAGTACTTC	CASSPAGSGGKTQYF
TRBV6-5	-	TRBJ1-2	TRBD1	TGTGCCACCGTCGAACAGGGGGCGCTTAGCTACACCTTC	CATVEQGALSYTF
TRBV6-5	-	TRBJ1-2	TRBD1	TGTGCCAGCAGTTCAGGGGGACGAGGCTACACCTTC	CASSSGGRGYTF
TRBV11-3	once	TRBJ1-1	-	TGTGCCAGCAGCTTAGTGGGGTCTGGGTCTGAAGCTTTCTTT	CASSLVGSGSEAFF
TRBV30	-	TRBJ2-5	TRBD2	TGTGCCTGGAGCGGTAGCGGGAGTTCGGAGACCCAGTACTTC	CAWSGSGSSETQYF
TRBV18	-	TRBJ1-2	-	TGTGCCAGCTCACCGAATCCCGGGGATTATGGCTACACCTTC	CASSPNPGDYGYTF
TRBV6-5	few	TRBJ2-7	TRBD2	TGTGCCAGCAGTTATGGCGGGAGTCGCCACGAGCAGTACTTC	CASSYGGSRHEQYF
TRBV4-1	-	TRBJ1-5	TRBD1	TGCGCCAGCAGCCTTACAGGGGGATACAATCAGCCCCAGCATTTT	CASSLTGGYNQPQHF
TRBV18	-	TRBJ2-1	-	TGTGCCAGCTCACTCGGACAGCCCAATGAGCAGTTCTTC	CASSLGQPNEQFF
TRBV5-1	-	TRBJ2-7	TRBD1	TGCGCCAGCAGCCCCGACAGGGACGAGCAGTACTTC	CASSPDRDEQYF
TRBV14	-	TRBJ2-1	-	TGTGCCAGCAGCCACTTGGCAGGGCCCAATGAGCAGTTCTTC	CASSHLAGPNEQFF
TRBV5-1	-	TRBJ1-1	-	TGCGCCAGCAGCTTTACAGGAGACAACACTGAAGCTTTCTTT	CASSFTGDNTEAFF